The clone carrying this T cell receptor beta chain was observed a few times. These data originate in a study of blood T cell repertoires in COVID-19. About the study: The samples span acute and convalescent COVID-19 from the United States, Italy and Spain. From T cells, B-cell-depleted T cells, or PBMCs came the material, which was cDNA or gDNA.

The CDR3 is 16 amino acids. In germline, CDR1 is MNHEY, CDR2 SVGEGT. The V end lost 0 bases, the J end lost 0 bases, and 12 bases lay between the germline ends. Source study methods: Reference gene primers were amplified, and this amplification served to estimate nucleated cell counts. The protocol was immunoSEQ multiplex PCR, while the TCRdb copy is restricted to in-frame clones and leaves out a portion. The V and J calls and clone size come from that table; D and trimming were worked out from the DNA. The repertoire holds about 170,000 clones, roughly 87% seen once, with 1.5% to 2% in the top ten. The receptor was isolated from a woman between 50 and 59 years old with acute or convalescent COVID-19. The chain recombines TRBV6-2 or TRBV6-3 with TRBJ2-7; D possibly corresponds to TRBD1 (5 bases). The specimen sequenced was peripheral blood. CDR3 sequence (DNA): TGTGCCAGCAGTTACTCCCCGCACAGGAGCTCCTACGAGCAGTACTTC. Translated: CASSYSPHRSSYEQYF.